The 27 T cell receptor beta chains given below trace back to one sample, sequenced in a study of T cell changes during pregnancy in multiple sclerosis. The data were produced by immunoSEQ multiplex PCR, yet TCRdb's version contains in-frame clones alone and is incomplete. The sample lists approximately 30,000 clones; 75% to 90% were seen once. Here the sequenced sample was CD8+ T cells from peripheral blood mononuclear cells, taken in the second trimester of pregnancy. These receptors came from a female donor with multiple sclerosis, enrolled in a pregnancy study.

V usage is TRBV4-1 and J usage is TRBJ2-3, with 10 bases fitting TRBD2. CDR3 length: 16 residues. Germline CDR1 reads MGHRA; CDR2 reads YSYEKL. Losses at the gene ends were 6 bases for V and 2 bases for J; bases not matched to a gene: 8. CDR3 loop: CASSHERGGNTDTQYF. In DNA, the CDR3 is TGCGCCAGCAGTCATGAGCGGGGGGGTAACACAGATACGCAGTATTTT.

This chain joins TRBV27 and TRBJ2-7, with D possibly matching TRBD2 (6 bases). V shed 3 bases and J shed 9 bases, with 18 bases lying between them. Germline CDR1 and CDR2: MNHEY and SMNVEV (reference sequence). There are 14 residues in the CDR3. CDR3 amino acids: CASSLGGPRPPQYF. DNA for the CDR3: TGTGCCAGCAGTTTGGGAGGCCCCCGGCCCCCGCAGTACTTC.

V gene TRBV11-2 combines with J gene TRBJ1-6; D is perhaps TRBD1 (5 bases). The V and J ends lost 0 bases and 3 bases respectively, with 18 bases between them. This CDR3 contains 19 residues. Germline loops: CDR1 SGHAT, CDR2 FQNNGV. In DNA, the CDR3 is TGTGCCAGCAGCTTAGATAATTGGGGCAGGGTCCTCTATAATTCACCCCTCCACTTT. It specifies CASSLDNWGRVLYNSPLHF.

CDR3 amino acids: CAISTPGTANTEAFF. The CDR3 nucleotides are TGTGCCATCAGCACTCCCGGGACAGCAAACACTGAAGCTTTCTTT. This chain joins TRBV10-3 and TRBJ1-1; 7 nucleotides line up with TRBD1. The ends lost 6 bases at V and 2 bases at J; junction bases unmatched: 9. The CDR3 contains 15 residues. Germline lookup yields CDR1 ENHRY and CDR2 SYGVKD.

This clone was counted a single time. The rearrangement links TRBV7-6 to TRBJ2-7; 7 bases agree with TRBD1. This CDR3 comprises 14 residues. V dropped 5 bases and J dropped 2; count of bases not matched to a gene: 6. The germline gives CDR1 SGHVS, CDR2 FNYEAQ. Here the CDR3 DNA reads TGTGCCAGCAGCCGAGGGGACAGACCCTACGAGCAGTACTTC. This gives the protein CASSRGDRPYEQYF. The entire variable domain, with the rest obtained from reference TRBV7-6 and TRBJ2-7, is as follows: GAGVSQSPRYKVTKRGQDVALRCDPISGHVSLYWYRQALGQGPEFLTYFNYEAQQDKSGLPNDRFSAERPEGSISTLTIQRTEQRDSAMYRCASSRGDRPYEQYFGPGTRLTVT.

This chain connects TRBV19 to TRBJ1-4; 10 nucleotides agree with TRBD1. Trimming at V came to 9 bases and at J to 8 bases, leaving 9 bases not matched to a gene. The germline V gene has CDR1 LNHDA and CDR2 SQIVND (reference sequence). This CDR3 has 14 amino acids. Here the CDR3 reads CASRSLDRGEKLFF. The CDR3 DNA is TGTGCCAGCCGTTCCCTGGACAGGGGGGAAAAACTGTTTTTT.

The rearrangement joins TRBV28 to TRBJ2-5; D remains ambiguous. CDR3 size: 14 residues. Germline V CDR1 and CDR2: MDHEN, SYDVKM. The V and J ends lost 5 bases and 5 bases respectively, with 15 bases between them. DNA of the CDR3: TGTGCCAGCAGTCGGGTAAGGTGGCCCGAGACCCAGTACTTC. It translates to CASSRVRWPETQYF. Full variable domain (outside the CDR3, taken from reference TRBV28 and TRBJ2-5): DVKVTQSSRYLVKRTGEKVFLECVQDMDHENMFWYRQDPGLGLRLIYFSYDVKMKEKGDIPEGYSVSREKKERFSLILESASTNQTSMYLCASSRVRWPETQYFGPGTRLLVL.

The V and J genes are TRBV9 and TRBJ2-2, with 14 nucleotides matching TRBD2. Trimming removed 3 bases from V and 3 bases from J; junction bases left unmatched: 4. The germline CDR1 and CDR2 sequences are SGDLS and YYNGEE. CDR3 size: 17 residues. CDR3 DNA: TGTGCCAGCAGCGGGGGACTAGCGGGAGCCTACACCGGGGAGCTGTTTTTT. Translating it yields CASSGGLAGAYTGELFF. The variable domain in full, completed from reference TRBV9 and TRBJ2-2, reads DSGVTQTPKHLITATGQRVTLRCSPRSGDLSVYWYQQSLDQGLQFLIQYYNGEERAKGNILERFSAQQFPDLHSELNLSSLELGDSALYFCASSGGLAGAYTGELFFGEGSRLTVL.

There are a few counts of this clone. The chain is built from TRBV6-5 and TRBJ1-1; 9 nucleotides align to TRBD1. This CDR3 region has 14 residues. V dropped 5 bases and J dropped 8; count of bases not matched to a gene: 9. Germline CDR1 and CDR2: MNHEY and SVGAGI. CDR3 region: CASSPGQGPLEAFF. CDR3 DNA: TGTGCCAGCAGTCCCGGACAGGGGCCCCTCGAAGCTTTCTTT.

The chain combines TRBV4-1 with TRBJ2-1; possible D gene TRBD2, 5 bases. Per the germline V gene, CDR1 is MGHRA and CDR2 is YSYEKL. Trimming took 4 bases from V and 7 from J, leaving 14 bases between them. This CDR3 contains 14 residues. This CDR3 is CASSPGFPGNEQFF. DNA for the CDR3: TGCGCCAGCAGCCCGGGATTCCCGGGAAATGAGCAGTTCTTC.

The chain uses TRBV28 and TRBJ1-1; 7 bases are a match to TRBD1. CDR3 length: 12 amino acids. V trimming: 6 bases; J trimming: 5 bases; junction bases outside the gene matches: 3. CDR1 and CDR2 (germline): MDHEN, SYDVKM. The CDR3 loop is CASSPGGTEAFF. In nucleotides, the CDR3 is TGTGCCAGCAGCCCAGGGGGAACTGAAGCTTTCTTT.

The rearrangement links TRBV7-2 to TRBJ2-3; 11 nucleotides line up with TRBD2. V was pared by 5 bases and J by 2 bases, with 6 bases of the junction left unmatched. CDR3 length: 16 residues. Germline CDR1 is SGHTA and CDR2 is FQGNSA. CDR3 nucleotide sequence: TGTGCCAGCAGCCCGCGACTAGCGGGACTCACAGATACGCAGTATTTT. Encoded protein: CASSPRLAGLTDTQYF.

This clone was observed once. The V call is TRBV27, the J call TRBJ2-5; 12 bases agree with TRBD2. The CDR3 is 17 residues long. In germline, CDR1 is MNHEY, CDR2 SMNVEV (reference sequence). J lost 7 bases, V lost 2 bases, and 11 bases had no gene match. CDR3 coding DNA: TGTGCCAGCAGTTTAGGTTCTAGCGGGAGGGTCCCAGCGACCCAGTACTTC. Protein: CASSLGSSGRVPATQYF.

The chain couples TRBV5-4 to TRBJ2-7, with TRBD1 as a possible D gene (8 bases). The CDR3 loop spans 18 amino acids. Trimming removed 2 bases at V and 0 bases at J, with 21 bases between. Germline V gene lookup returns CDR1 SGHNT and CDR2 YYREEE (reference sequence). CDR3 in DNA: TGTGCCAGCAGCTTTCTGGATCGGGGGGACAGGAACTCCTACGAGCAGTACTTC. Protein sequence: CASSFLDRGDRNSYEQYF.

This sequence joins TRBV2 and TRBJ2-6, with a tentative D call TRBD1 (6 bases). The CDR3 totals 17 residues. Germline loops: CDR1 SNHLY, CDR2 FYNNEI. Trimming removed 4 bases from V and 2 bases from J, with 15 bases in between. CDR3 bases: TGTGCCAGCAGTGTCCAGGACAGTGGCCCTGGGGCCAACGTCCTGACTTTC. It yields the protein CASSVQDSGPGANVLTF.

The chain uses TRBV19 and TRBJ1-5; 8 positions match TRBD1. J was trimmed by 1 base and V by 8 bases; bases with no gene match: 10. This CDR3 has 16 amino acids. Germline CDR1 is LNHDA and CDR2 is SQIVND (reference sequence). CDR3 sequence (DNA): TGTGCCAGTCGTGGACCGACAGGGGCCAGCAATCAGCCCCAGCATTTT. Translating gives CASRGPTGASNQPQHF.

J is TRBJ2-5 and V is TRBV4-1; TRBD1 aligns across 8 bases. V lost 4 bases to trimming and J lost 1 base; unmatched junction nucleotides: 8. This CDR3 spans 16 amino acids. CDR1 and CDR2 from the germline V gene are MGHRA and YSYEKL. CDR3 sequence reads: CASSPGLDRVQETQYF. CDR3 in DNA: TGCGCCAGCAGCCCCGGGCTGGACAGGGTCCAAGAGACCCAGTACTTC.

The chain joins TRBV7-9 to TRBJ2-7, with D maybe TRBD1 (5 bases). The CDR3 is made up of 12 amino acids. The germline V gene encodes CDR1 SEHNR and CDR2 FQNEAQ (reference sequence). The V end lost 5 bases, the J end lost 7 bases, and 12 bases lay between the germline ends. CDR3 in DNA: TGTGCCAGCAGCCAGGGCAGCCCAGAGCAGTACTTC. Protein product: CASSQGSPEQYF.

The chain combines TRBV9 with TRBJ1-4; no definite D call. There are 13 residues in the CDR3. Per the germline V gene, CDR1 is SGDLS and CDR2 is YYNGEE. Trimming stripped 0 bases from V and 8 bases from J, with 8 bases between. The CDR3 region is CASSVGQKEKLFF. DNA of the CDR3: TGTGCCAGCAGCGTAGGGCAGAAAGAAAAACTGTTTTTT.

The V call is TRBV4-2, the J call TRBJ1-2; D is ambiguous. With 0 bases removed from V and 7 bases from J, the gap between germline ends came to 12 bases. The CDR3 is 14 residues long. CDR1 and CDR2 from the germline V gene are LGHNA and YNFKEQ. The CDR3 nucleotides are TGTGCCAGCAGCCAAGACCTATTTTCCGGTGGCTACACCTTC. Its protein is CASSQDLFSGGYTF.

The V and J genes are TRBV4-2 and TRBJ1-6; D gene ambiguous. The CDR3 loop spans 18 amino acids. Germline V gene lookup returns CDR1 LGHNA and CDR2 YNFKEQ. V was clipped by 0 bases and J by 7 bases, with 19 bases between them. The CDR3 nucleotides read TGTGCCAGCAGCCAAGACCTAGTGCGTGGTGAGTGGAATTCACCCCTCCACTTT. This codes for CASSQDLVRGEWNSPLHF.

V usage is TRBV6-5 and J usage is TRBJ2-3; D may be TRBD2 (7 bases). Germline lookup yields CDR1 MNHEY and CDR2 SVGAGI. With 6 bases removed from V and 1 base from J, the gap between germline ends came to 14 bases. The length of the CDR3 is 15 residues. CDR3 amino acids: CASRGGGGGTDTQYF. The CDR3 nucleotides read TGTGCCAGCAGGGGGGGAGGGGGAGGCACAGATACGCAGTATTTT.

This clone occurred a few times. The CDR3 nucleotides read TGTGCCAGCAGCCAAGCCATGAACACTGAAGCTTTCTTT. Protein sequence: CASSQAMNTEAFF. The chain links TRBV4-2 to TRBJ1-1; D remains ambiguous. Germline CDR1 LGHNA, CDR2 YNFKEQ. CDR3 length: 13 amino acids. V lost 1 base, J lost 0 bases, and 3 bases lay in between.

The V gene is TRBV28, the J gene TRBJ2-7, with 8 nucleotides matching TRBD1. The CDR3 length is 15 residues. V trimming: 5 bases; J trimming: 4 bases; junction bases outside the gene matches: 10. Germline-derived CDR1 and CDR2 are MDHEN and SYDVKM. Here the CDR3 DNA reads TGTGCCAGCAGTGGACAGGGACCCACCTATTACGAGCAGTACTTC. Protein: CASSGQGPTYYEQYF.

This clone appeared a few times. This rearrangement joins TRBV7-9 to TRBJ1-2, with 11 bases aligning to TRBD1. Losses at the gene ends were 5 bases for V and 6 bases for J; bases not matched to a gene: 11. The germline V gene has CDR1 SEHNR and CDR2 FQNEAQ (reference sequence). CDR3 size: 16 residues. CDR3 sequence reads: CASSPGGTGGKNGYTF. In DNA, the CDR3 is TGTGCCAGCAGCCCGGGTGGGACAGGGGGAAAGAATGGCTACACCTTC. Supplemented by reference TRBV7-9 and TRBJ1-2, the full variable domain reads DTGVSQNPRHKITKRGQNVTFRCDPISEHNRLYWYRQTLGQGPEFLTYFQNEAQLEKSRLLSDRFSAERPKGSFSTLEIQRTEQGDSAMYLCASSPGGTGGKNGYTFGSGTRLTVV.

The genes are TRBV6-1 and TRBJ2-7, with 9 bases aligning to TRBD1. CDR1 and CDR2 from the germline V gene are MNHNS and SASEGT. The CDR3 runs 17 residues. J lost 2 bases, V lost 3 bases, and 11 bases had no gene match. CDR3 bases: TGTGCCAGCAGTGATTGGACAGGGGACCCGCCAGCCTACGAGCAGTACTTC. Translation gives CASSDWTGDPPAYEQYF.

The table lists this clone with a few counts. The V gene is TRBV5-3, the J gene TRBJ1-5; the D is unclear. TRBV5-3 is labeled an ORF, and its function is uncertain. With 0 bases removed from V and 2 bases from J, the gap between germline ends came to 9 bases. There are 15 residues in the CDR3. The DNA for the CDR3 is TGTGCCAGAAGCTTGGGGAGGGATCGCAATCAGCCCCAGCATTTT. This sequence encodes CARSLGRDRNQPQHF.